This T cell receptor (beta chain) is from a study of blood T cell repertoires in COVID-19. Study in general: Samples taken during acute and convalescent COVID-19 were collected in the United States, Italy and Spain.

The germline V gene encodes CDR1 LNHDA and CDR2 SQIVND (reference sequence). Between the trimmed V and J ends, which lost 7 bases and 1 base, there was a span of 13 bases. The CDR3 is 14 residues long. The repertoire was sequenced with immunoSEQ multiplex PCR; TCRdb's copy has only in-frame clones and lacks some. Of approximately 200,000 clones listed, around 90% were seen once; the top ten hold roughly 10%. This clonotype was sampled from a man aged 30 to 45 who had recovered from COVID-19. Sequenced input: PBMCs or T cells enriched from blood (not recorded which). The chain has TRBV19 and TRBJ1-2, with D possibly matching TRBD1 (6 bases). The CDR3 loop reads CASKHLQGNYGYTF. CDR3 nucleotide sequence: TGTGCCAGTAAGCACCTACAGGGTAACTATGGCTACACCTTC.